Reported below is one T cell receptor (beta chain). Its antigen is not known. The assay was immunoSEQ multiplex PCR, and TCRdb's table has in-frame clones only and misses some. The repertoire holds fewer than 350,000 clones, 85% to 90% seen once, with approximately 0.94% in the top ten. CDR1 and CDR2 (germline): MNHEY, SMNVEV (reference sequence). The CDR3 loop spans 14 amino acids. The germline V and J ends were trimmed by 4 bases and 0 bases, with 7 bases remaining between them. The record originates from a study of cytomegalovirus exposure and HLA in healthy donors. At the level of the study: The approximately 120 validation repertoires, a later analysis reported, used the same platform as the roughly 730 repertoires from the first cohort. Findings and limits, study-wide: A list of 150 to 200 TCR beta chains associated with cytomegalovirus was given. Subsequent analysis of the 120 or so validation repertoires found a tendency for first-cohort TCR clusters to co-occur.

The genes are TRBV27 and TRBJ1-3; D is unclear. Sequenced material: PBMCs. The origin of this receptor is a woman younger than 30 in good health and CMV-seronegative. CDR3 bases: TGTGCCAGCAGTTCAGCGGCCTCTGGAAACACCATATATTTT. Translated: CASSSAASGNTIYF.